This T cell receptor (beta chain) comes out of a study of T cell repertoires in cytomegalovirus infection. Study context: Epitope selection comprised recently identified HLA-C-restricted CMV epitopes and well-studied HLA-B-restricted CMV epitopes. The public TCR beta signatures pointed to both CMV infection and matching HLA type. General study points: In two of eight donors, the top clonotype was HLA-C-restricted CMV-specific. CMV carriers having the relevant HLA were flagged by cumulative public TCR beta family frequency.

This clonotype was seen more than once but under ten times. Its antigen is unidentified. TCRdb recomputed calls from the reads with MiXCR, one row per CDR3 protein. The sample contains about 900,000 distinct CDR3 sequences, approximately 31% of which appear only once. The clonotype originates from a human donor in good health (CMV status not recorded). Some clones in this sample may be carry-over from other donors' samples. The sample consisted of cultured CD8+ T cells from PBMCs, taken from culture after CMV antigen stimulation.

The DNA of the CDR3 is TGCAGTGCTCTAACCGGTCTCTCCTACGAGCAGTACTTC. This encodes CSALTGLSYEQYF. The chain has TRBV20-1 and TRBJ2-7, with D uncertain. Per the germline V gene, CDR1 is DFQATT and CDR2 is SNEGSKA (reference sequence). The CDR3 length is 13 residues. Trimming removed 5 bases from V and 0 bases from J, with 11 bases in between.